The clone carrying this TCR beta chain was seen repeatedly, ten times or more. Antigen specificity is unknown. The sample comes from a study of molecular identifiers for immune sequencing clone quantification. Study-wide background: The replicates split RNA from about 20,000 or 100,000 naive CD8 cells five ways and sequenced four. Study-wide results and limits: Highly expanded clone sizes could be underestimated by identical TCR molecules sharing a barcode.

CDR3 length equals 14 residues. The germline V gene encodes CDR1 SQVTM and CDR2 ANQGSEA. Trimming at V came to 4 bases and at J to 1 base, leaving 5 bases not matched to a gene. Both previously described methods and listed TCR primers were employed to make bulk TCR libraries. TCRdb processed the PCR reads anew with MiXCR; each CDR3 protein has one entry. The data contain just under 650,000 distinct CDR3 sequences, less than 20% of them seen just once; the ten biggest clones take up approximately 0.9%. The TCR was taken from a human donor in good health. Some libraries in this study had Jurkat cell RNA spiked in. The sample comprised naive CD8+ T cells from blood, with Jurkat cell RNA spiked in. Indicated subset: FACS-sorted CD8+CD4-CCR7+CD45RA+ naive T cells. The genes are TRBV29-1 and TRBJ2-7; 9 nucleotides line up with TRBD1. The CDR3 loop reads CSVVGQGSSYEQYF. The DNA of the CDR3 is TGCAGCGTTGTAGGACAGGGGTCGTCCTACGAGCAGTACTTC.